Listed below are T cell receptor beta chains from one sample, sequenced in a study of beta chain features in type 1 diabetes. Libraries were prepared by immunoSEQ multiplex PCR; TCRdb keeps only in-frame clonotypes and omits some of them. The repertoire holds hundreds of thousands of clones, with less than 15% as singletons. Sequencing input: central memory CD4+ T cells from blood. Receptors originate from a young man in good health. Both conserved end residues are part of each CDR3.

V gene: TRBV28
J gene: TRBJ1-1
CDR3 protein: CASSLRTGWLAEAFF

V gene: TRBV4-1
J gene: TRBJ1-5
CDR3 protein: CASSQGQGESNQPQHF

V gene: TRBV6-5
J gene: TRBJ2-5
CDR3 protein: CASRRRVGETQYF

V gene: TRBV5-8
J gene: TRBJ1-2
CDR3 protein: CASSPRGNYGYTF

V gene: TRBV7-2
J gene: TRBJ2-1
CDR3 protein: CASSPAGTSGYNEQFF

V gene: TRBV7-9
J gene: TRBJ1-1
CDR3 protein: CASSLAGAMNTEAFF

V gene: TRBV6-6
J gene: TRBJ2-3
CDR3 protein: CATSGLAGGGAQYF

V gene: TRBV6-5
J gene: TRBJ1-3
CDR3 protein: CASSIRGLGNTIYF

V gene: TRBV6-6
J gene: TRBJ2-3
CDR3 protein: CASSDSGLSGADTQYF

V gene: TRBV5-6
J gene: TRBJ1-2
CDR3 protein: CASSLRNYGYTF

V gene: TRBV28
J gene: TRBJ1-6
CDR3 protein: CASSLAGGASSPLHF

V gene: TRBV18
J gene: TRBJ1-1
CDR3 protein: CASSRGMNTEAFF

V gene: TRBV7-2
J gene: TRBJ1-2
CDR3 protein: CASSLSKGYGYTF

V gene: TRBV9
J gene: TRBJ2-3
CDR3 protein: CASSPPVGGERSDTQYF

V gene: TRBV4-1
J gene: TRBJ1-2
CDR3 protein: CASSQPGLDYGYTF

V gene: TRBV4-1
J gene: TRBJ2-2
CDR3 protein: CASSQENGTPVELFF

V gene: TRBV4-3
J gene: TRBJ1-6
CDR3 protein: CASSQTTDPNSPLHF

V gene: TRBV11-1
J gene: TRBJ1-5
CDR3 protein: CASSLVGSNQPQHF

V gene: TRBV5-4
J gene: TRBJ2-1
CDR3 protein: CASSPVGGYNEQFF

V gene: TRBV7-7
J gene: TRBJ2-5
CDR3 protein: CASSPQGTLGETQYF

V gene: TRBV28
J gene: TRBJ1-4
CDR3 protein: CATRDGGGEKLFF

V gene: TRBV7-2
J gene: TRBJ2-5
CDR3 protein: CASSFQTGGGETQYF

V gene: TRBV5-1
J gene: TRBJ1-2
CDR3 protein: CASRGQIMTGGYTF

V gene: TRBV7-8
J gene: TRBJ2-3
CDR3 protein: CASSLSRTSTDTQYF

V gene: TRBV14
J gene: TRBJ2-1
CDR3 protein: CASSRGGVGEQFF

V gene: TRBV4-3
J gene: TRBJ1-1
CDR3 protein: CASSQVAAGGNVNTEAFF

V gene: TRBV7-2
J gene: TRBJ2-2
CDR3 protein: CASSLAFMGPGELFF

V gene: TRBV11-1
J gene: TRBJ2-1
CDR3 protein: CASSLDLAGVNEQFF

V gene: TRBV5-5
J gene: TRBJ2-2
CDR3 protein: CASSPTRTGELFF

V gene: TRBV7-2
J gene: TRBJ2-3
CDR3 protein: CASSPSGVGDTQYF

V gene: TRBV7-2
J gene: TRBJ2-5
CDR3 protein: CASSLFGGVGQETQYF

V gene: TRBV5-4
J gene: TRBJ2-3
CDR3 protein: CASSSASGRYTDTQYF

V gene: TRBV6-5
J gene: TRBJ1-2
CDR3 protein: CAIRTGADGYTF

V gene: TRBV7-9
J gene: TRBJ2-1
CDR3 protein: CASSYYQFF

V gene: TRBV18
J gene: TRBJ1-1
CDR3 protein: CASCEGVGTEAFF

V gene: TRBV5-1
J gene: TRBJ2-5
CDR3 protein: CASSLASSAETQYF

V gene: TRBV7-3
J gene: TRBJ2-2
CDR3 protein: CASGYGNTGELFF